This T cell receptor beta chain derives from a study of T cells in Graves' hyperthyroidism and ophthalmopathy. Whole-study results and caveats: Most clonotypes that expanded in the thyroid above 0.001 also showed up in blood.

This clonotype was detected only a few times. The antigen is undetermined. The CDR3 runs 16 residues. Unmatched junction bases numbered 11, after V lost 4 bases and J lost 4 bases. From germline, CDR1 is LGHNA and CDR2 YSLEER. Template material for amplifying TCR beta CDR3 regions consisted of RNA transcripts. HTBI primers drove first-round RT-PCR of the TCR CDR3. In TCRdb, the multiplex PCR reads were re-called with MiXCR into one record per CDR3 protein. This table has some 690,000 distinct CDR3 sequences, 17% appearing once. Stable Graves' hyperthyroidism meant no ophthalmopathy progression within 18 months. Each diagnosis drew on symptoms, thyroxine, TRAb, thyroid ultrasound and orbital computed tomography findings.

The sequencing sample was made of blood. The chain links TRBV4-3 to TRBJ2-5; 8 bases fit TRBD2. The TCR originated in a man between 45 and 60 years old with Graves' hyperthyroidism. The chain's CDR3 is CASSPSPGGRGETQYF. CDR3 bases: TGCGCCAGCAGCCCCTCCCCGGGGGGGCGGGGAGAGACCCAGTACTTC.